The T cell receptor (beta chain) under discussion was sequenced for a study of response to subunit inactivated influenza vaccine. TCRdb reprocessed the RT-PCR reads with MiXCR, giving one entry per CDR3 protein. The sample carries roughly 670,000 distinct CDR3 sequences, 12% to 15% recorded once. Findings and limits, study-wide: The authors offered the suggestion that each seasonal influenza vaccination recruits few new T cells.

Of note for this clonotype: The antigen remains unidentified. A much larger clone sits a single nucleotide away, making a read error possible.

The CDR3 has 17 amino acids. The genes are TRBV12-3 or TRBV12-4 and TRBJ1-1; D remains ambiguous. The sequence was collected from a man between 45 and 60 years old who received an inactivated influenza vaccine. Sample: PBMCs from blood, taken 14 to 15 days before vaccination. In DNA form, the CDR3 reads TGTGCCAGCAGCCGTCGCCCGGCAGATAGAATGAACACTGAAGTTTTCTTT. This sequence encodes CASSRRPADRMNTEVFF.